This TCR beta chain was identified during a study of Ad26.COV2.S vaccination and SARS-CoV-2 variants. Study summary: Sample donor was a member of the COV1001 Ad26.COV2.S trial arm.

Germline lookup yields CDR1 SEHNR and CDR2 FQNEAQ (reference sequence). V lost 7 bases and J 0 bases, leaving 15 bases between the germline ends. The length of the CDR3 is 16 residues. Here immunoSEQ multiplex PCR was the method, and the copy in TCRdb shows in-frame clones only, minus some. The sample contains 300,000 to 350,000 clones, about 82% of which appear only once. Treatment defined: 19 received Ad26.COV2.S at low or high dose, single or two shots; 5 received placebo; per-sample allocation not given. Sampling was done on day 63 after the first vaccine or placebo injection. The source was peripheral blood, collected in a trial of Ad26.COV2.S vaccine versus placebo. The rearrangement links TRBV7-9 to TRBJ2-2; D uncertain. The sequence was obtained from a person aged 18-65 years who received the Ad26.COV2.S COVID-19 vaccine or a placebo. The CDR3 spells CASTPREAANTGELFF. The DNA for the CDR3 is TGTGCCAGCACCCCTAGAGAGGCCGCGAACACCGGGGAGCTGTTTTTT.